The T cell receptor (beta chain) under discussion was sequenced for a study of human T cells and chemical hapten exposure. This clonotype showed up just a few times. Trimming took 5 bases from V and 3 from J; bases not matched to a gene: 8. Germline V gene data show CDR1 as MDHEN and CDR2 as SYDVKM. The CDR3 contains 15 residues. TCRdb reanalysed the RACE reads using MiXCR and keeps one entry per CDR3 protein. Of roughly 39,000 distinct CDR3 sequences in the sample, about an eighth are singletons; the top ten hold approximately 2.2%. Time point defined: patch test 3, about 24 weeks after DPC sensitization. Treatment noted: therapeutic diphenylcyclopropenone sensitization with weekly scalp DPC. Whole blood that had not been fractionated was the source of extracted total RNA. The study enrolled 18 to 70-year-old alopecia patients suitable for DPC.

The origin of this receptor is a woman aged 40-49 years with alopecia areata. Some clones in this sample may be carry-over from other donors' samples. The sequenced sample was whole blood, obtained in connection with sensitization to the hapten diphenylcyclopropenone (DPC). The rearrangement joins TRBV28 to TRBJ2-7, with 9 bases fitting TRBD1. The CDR3 region has the DNA TGTGCCAGCAGTCCCACCGGGACAGGGATCTACGAGCAGTACTTC. Amino acids: CASSPTGTGIYEQYF.